This T cell receptor (beta chain) was obtained from a study of spatial heterogeneity in lung cancer. About the study: For the average unique TCR and UMI combination, more than 9.5 occurrences appeared in raw reads.

This clonotype was counted ten times or more. This CDR3 comprises 16 residues. Germline-derived CDR1 and CDR2 are DFQATT and SNEGSKA (reference sequence). Trimming removed 3 bases from V and 10 bases from J, with 22 bases in between. TCRdb independently ran MiXCR on the 5' RACE reads; one entry per CDR3 protein. This sample has some 40,000 distinct CDR3 sequences, with roughly 5% found just once. Regarding time point: sample taken at primary tumor resection. Whole RNA, which was extracted from tumor, nontumor lung tissue or frozen PBMC, was sequenced without any cell sorting. The sequence came from a female donor with early-stage non-small cell lung cancer. This specimen was PBMCs, taken at surgery. The J gene is TRBJ1-6, the V gene TRBV20-1, with D possibly being TRBD1 (6 bases). The CDR3 loop reads CSARAGSRGIKSPLHF. CDR3 coding DNA: TGCAGTGCTAGGGCCGGGAGCAGGGGAATAAAATCACCCCTCCACTTT.